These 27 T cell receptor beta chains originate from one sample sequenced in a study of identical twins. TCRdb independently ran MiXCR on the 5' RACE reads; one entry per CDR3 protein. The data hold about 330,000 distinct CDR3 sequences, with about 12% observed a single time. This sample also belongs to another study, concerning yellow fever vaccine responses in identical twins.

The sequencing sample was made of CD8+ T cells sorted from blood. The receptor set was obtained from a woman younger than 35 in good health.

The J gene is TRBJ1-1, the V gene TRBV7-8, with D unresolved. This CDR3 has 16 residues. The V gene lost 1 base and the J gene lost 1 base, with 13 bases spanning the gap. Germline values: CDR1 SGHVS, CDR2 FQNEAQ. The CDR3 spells CASSLGWGLGNTEAFF. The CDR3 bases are TGTGCCAGCAGCTTAGGGTGGGGTCTGGGGAACACTGAAGCTTTCTTT.

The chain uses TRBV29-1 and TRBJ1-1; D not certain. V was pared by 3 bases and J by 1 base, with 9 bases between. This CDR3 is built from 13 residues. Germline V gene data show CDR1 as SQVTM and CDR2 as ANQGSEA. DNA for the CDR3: TGCAGCGTTGAGAAGCAAGAGAACACTGAAGCTTTCTTT. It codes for CSVEKQENTEAFF.

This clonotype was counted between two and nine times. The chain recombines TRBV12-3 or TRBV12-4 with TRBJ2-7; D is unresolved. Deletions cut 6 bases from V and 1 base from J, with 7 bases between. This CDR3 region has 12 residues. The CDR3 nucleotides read TGTGCCAGCAGCCCTATATCCTACGAGCAGTACTTC. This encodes CASSPISYEQYF.

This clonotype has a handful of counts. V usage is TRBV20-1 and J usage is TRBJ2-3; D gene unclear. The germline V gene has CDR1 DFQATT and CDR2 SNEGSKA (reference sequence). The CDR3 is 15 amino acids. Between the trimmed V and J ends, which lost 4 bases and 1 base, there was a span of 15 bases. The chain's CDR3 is CSATHMKAGTDTQYF. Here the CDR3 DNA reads TGCAGTGCTACCCACATGAAGGCTGGCACAGATACGCAGTATTTT.

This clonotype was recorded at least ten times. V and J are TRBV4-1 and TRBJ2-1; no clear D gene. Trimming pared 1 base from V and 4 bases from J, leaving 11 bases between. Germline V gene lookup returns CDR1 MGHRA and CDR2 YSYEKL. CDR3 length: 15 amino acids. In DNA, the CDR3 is TGCGCCAGCAGCCAAGTGTCGACTGAATACAATGAGCAGTTCTTC. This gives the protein CASSQVSTEYNEQFF.

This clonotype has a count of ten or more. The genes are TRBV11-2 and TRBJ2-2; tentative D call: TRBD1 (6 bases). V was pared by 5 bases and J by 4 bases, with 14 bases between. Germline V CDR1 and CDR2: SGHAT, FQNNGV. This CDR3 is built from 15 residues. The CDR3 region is CASSPLQGGTGELFF. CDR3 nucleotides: TGTGCCAGCAGCCCCCTACAGGGTGGCACCGGGGAGCTGTTTTTT.

The CDR3 sequence is CASSPGQGADYEQYF. As DNA, the CDR3 is TGTGCCAGTAGTCCCGGACAGGGGGCGGATTACGAGCAGTACTTC. The chain has TRBV19 and TRBJ2-7; TRBD1 agrees at 11 bases. The germline V gene encodes CDR1 LNHDA and CDR2 SQIVND (reference sequence). V was pared by 5 bases and J by 4 bases, with 7 bases of the junction left unmatched. The CDR3 spans 15 residues.

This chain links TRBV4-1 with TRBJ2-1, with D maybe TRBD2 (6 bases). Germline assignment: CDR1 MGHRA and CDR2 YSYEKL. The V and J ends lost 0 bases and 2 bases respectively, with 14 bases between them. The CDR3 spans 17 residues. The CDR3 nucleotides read TGCGCCAGCAGCCAAGAGGGGATTAGCGGTGCCTACAATGAGCAGTTCTTC. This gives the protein CASSQEGISGAYNEQFF.

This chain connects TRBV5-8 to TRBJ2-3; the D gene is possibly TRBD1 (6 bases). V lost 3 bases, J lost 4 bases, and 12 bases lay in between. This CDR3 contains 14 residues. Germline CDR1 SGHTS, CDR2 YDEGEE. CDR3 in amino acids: CASSYPGVADTQYF. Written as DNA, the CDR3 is TGTGCCAGCAGCTATCCAGGGGTCGCAGATACGCAGTATTTT.

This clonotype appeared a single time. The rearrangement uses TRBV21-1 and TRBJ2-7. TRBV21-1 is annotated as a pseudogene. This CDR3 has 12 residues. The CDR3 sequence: CAREIAPYEQYF. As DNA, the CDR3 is TGTGCCAGGGAAATTGCTCCCTACGAGCAGTACTTC.

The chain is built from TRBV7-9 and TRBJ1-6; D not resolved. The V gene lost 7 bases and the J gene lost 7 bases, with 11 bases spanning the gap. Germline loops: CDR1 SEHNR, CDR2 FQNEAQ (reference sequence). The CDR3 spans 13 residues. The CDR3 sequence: CASIRSGNSPLHF. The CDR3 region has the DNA TGTGCCAGCATCAGGTCGGGGAATTCACCCCTCCACTTT. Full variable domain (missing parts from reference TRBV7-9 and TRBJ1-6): DTGVSQNPRHKITKRGQNVTFRCDPISEHNRLYWYRQTLGQGPEFLTYFQNEAQLEKSRLLSDRFSAERPKGSFSTLEIQRTEQGDSAMYLCASIRSGNSPLHFGNGTRLTVT.

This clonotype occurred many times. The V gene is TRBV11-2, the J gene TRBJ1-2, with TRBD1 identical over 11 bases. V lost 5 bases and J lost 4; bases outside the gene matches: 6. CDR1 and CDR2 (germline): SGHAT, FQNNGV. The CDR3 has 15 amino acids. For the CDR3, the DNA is TGTGCCAGCAGCACAGGACAGGGGGCTAGCTATGGCTACACCTTC. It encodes CASSTGQGASYGYTF. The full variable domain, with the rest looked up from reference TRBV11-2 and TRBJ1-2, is EAGVAQSPRYKIIEKRQSVAFWCNPISGHATLYWYQQILGQGPKLLIQFQNNGVVDDSQLPKDRFSAERLKGVDSTLKIQPAKLEDSAVYLCASSTGQGASYGYTFGSGTRLTVV.

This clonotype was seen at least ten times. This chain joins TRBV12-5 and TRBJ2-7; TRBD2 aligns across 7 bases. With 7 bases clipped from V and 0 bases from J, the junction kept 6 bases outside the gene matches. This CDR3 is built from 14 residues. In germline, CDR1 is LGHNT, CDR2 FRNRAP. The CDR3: CASDTGTNSYEQYF. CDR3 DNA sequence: TGTGCTAGTGACACCGGGACTAACTCCTACGAGCAGTACTTC.

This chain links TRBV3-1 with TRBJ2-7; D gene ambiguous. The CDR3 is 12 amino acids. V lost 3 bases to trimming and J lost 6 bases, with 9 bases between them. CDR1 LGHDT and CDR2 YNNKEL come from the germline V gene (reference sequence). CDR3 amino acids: CASSHYLSEQYF. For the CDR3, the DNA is TGTGCCAGCAGCCATTACCTATCCGAGCAGTACTTC.

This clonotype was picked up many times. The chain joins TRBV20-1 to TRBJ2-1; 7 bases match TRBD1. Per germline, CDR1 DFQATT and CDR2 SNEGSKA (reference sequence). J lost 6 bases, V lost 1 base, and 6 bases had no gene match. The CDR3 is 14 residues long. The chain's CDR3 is CSARGQGVPNEQFF. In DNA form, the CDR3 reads TGCAGTGCTAGAGGGCAGGGGGTCCCCAATGAGCAGTTCTTC.

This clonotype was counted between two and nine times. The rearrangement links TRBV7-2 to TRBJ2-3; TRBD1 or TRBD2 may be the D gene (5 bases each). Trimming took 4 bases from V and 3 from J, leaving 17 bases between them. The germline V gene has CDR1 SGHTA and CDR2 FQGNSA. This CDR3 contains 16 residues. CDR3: CASSSPAGTETDTQYF. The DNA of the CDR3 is TGTGCCAGCAGCTCCCCCGCCGGGACGGAGACAGATACGCAGTATTTT.

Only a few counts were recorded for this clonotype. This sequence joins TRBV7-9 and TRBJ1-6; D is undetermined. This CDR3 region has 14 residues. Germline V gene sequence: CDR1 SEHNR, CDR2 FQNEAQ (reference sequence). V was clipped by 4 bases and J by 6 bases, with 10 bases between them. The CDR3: CASSSTRGNSPLHF. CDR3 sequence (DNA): TGTGCCAGCAGCTCCACGCGGGGTAATTCACCCCTCCACTTT.

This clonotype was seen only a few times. DNA for the CDR3: TGTGCTAGTGGTACTTACCGGACTAGCGGGAGGACCTACAATGAGCAGTTCTTC. This translates into CASGTYRTSGRTYNEQFF. The chain joins TRBV12-5 to TRBJ2-1; 14 bases match TRBD2. Germline V CDR1 and CDR2: LGHNT, FRNRAP. The CDR3 has 18 amino acids. Trimming at V came to 5 bases and at J to 2 bases, leaving 8 bases not matched to a gene.

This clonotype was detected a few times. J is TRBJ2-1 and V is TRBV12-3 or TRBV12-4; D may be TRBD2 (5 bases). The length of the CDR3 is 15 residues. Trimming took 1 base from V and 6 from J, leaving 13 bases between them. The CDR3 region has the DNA TGTGCCAGCAGTTTAGAGAAGGACTCTCTCAATGAGCAGTTCTTC. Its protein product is CASSLEKDSLNEQFF.

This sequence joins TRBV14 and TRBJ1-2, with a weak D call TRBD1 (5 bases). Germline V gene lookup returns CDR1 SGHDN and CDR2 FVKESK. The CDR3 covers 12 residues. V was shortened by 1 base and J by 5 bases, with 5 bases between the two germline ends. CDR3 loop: CASSQAGYGYTF. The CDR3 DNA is TGTGCCAGCAGCCAAGCAGGGTATGGCTACACCTTC.

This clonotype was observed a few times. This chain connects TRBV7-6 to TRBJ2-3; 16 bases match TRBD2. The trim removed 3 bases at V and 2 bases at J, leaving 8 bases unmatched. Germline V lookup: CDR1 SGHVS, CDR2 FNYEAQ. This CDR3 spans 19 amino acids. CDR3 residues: CASSLGLAGGTIFTDTQYF. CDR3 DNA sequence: TGTGCCAGCAGCTTGGGACTAGCGGGAGGGACTATCTTCACAGATACGCAGTATTTT.

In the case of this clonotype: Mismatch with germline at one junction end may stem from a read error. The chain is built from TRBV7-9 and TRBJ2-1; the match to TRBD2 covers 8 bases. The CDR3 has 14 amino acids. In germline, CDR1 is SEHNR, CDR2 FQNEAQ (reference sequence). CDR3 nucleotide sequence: TGTCCCAGCAGCTTAGGGACTAGCTACAATGAGCAGTTCTTC. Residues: CPSSLGTSYNEQFF.

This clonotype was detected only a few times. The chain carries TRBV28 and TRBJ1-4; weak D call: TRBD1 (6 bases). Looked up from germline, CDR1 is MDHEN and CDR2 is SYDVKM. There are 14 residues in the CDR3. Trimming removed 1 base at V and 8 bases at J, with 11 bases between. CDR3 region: CASSLYGQPEKLFF. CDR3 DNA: TGTGCCAGCAGTTTATATGGACAGCCCGAAAAACTGTTTTTT.

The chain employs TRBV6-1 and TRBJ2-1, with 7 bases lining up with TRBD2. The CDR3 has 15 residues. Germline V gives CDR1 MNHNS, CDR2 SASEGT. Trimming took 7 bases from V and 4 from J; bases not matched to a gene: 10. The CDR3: CASIQSGMGYNEQFF. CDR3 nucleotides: TGTGCCAGCATCCAAAGCGGGATGGGATACAATGAGCAGTTCTTC.

CDR3 amino acids: CASSAGPRIPRNTDTQYF. The CDR3 bases are TGTGCCAGCAGTGCCGGCCCCAGGATCCCTCGGAACACAGATACGCAGTATTTT. The chain recombines TRBV27 with TRBJ2-3; D call uncertain. This CDR3 spans 18 amino acids. V was clipped by 5 bases and J by 2 bases, with 23 bases between them. Per germline, CDR1 MNHEY and CDR2 SMNVEV (reference sequence).

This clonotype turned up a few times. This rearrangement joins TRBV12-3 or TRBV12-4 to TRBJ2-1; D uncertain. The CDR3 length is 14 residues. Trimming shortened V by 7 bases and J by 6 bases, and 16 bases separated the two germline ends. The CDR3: CASTPSGNLNEQFF. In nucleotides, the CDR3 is TGTGCCAGCACTCCCTCAGGAAATCTCAATGAGCAGTTCTTC.

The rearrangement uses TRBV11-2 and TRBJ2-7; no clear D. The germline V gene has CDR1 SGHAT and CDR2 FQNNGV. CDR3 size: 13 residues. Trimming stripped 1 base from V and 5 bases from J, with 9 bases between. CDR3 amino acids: CASSLAGTNEQYV. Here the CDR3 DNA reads TGTGCCAGCAGCTTAGCCGGCACTAACGAGCAGTACGTC.